This T cell receptor beta chain came from a study of beta chain features in type 1 diabetes. Study-wide results and caveats: Shorter templates might be favored by PCR, equally in patients and controls. VDJ junctions from type 1 diabetes patients carried fewer insertions and larger deletions. For TCRB rearrangement, an influence of HLA type remained unresolved here. Type 1 diabetes patients had moderately but significantly shorter TCRB CDR3s in all four CD4+ subsets.

This CDR3 comprises 16 residues. With 3 bases clipped from V and 4 bases from J, the junction kept 10 bases outside the gene matches. In germline, CDR1 is KGHSH, CDR2 LQKENI. Concerning this clone: As yet, its antigen is unknown.

TCRB transcripts that were expressed got sequenced, as all of the isolated RNA had been reverse transcribed. Assay: immunoSEQ multiplex PCR; the TCRdb copy retains only in-frame clones and omits some. The sample has about 340,000 clones; approximately 12% are singletons. Via CD45RO/CCR7/CD25/CD127/CD95/CD27, cells of the CD4+ naive, central memory, regulatory and stem cell-like memory subsets were sorted. The TCR originated in a woman between 18 and 29 years old with type 1 diabetes. The chain has TRBV18 and TRBJ2-7; the match to TRBD1 covers 9 bases. Sample: naive CD4+ T cells from blood. As DNA, the CDR3 is TGTGCCAGCTCACCCCCAGGGAAGACAGGGGGATACGAGCAGTACTTC. It specifies CASSPPGKTGGYEQYF.